These 10 T cell receptor beta chains were sequenced from one sample in a study of vaccination and CD4 T cells after COVID-19. The Oncomine TCR Beta short-read assay was applied to DNA of cultured CD4+ T cells. TCRdb redid the calling of the PCR reads with MiXCR, one entry per CDR3 protein. The data hold roughly 14,000 distinct CDR3 sequences, with less than 55% observed a single time. Treatment here: approximately 11-day PBMC culture with coronavirus spike peptide pools or control peptides (ViraFEST assay). These TCRs are of unknown antigen specificity. Sequences were obtained from CD4+ T cells from blood, cultured in vitro. The receptors were sampled from a human donor who had recovered from COVID-19.

This clonotype was counted between two and nine times. This chain links TRBV19 with TRBJ1-5, with a possible D match to TRBD1 (5 bases). Trimming pared 2 bases from V and 6 bases from J, leaving 8 bases between. The germline CDR1 and CDR2 sequences are LNHDA and SQIVND (reference sequence). There are 13 residues in the CDR3. The CDR3 spells CASSIQGSQPQHF. As DNA, the CDR3 is TGTGCCAGTAGTATACAGGGAAGTCAGCCCCAGCATTTT.

This sequence joins TRBV4-2 and TRBJ2-6; TRBD2 matches at 11 bases. The CDR3 runs 16 residues. V lost 5 bases to trimming and J lost 2 bases; unmatched junction nucleotides: 2. Germline assignment: CDR1 LGHNA and CDR2 YNFKEQ. The CDR3: CASSASGGTGANVLTF. The CDR3 nucleotides are TGTGCCAGCAGCGCTAGCGGGGGGACTGGGGCCAACGTCCTGACTTTC.

V gene TRBV19 combines with J gene TRBJ1-5; 8 nucleotides line up with TRBD1. The CDR3 contains 15 residues. CDR1 is LNHDA and CDR2 is SQIVND in the germline V gene (reference sequence). Trimming cost V 2 bases and J 4 bases; bases outside gene matches: 4. DNA of the CDR3: TGTGCCAGTAGTATACGACAGGGGCTAAATCAGCCCCAGCATTTT. Amino acid sequence: CASSIRQGLNQPQHF.

The gene calls are TRBV20-1 and TRBJ2-5, with 7 bases aligning to TRBD1. CDR3 length equals 12 residues. Germline CDR1 DFQATT, CDR2 SNEGSKA (reference sequence). Trimming removed 6 bases from V and 7 bases from J; junction bases left unmatched: 8. For the CDR3, the DNA is TGCAGTGCGGGGGACAGCTATGGGACCCAGTACTTC. Protein: CSAGDSYGTQYF.

The V gene is TRBV6-1, the J gene TRBJ2-1; tentatively, D is TRBD1 (5 bases). The V gene lost 1 base and the J gene lost 15 bases, with 13 bases spanning the gap. The germline V gene has CDR1 MNHNS and CDR2 SASEGT. This CDR3 is built from 12 residues. The CDR3 nucleotides are TGTGCCAGCAGTGAAGGCAGGGAATACTTGTTCTTC. It is translated as CASSEGREYLFF.

The rearrangement joins TRBV5-1 to TRBJ1-5; no reliable D call. The V end was cut by 4 bases, the J end by 3 bases, with 14 bases between. CDR1 and CDR2 (germline): SGHRS, YFSETQ. This CDR3 comprises 15 residues. Here the CDR3 reads CASSPGSQTNQPQHF. CDR3 DNA sequence: TGCGCCAGCAGCCCGGGATCGCAAACCAATCAGCCCCAGCATTTT.

This clonotype was counted a few times. The V and J genes are TRBV4-3 and TRBJ1-2; no reliable D call. The CDR3 runs 12 residues. The germline gives CDR1 LGHNA, CDR2 YSLEER. V gave up 3 bases and J gave up 4 bases, with 6 bases separating them. The CDR3 coding sequence is TGCGCCAGCAGCCACGCGGGCTATGGCTACACCTTC. Amino acid sequence: CASSHAGYGYTF.

The chain employs TRBV9 and TRBJ2-5; D ambiguous. Germline V CDR1 and CDR2: SGDLS, YYNGEE. Trimming pared 0 bases from V and 2 bases from J, leaving 5 bases between. The CDR3 covers 13 residues. CDR3 residues: CASSVAPQETQYF. In DNA, the CDR3 is TGTGCCAGCAGCGTAGCGCCGCAAGAGACCCAGTACTTC.

This clonotype turned up a few times. The rearrangement joins TRBV20-1 to TRBJ1-2; a weak D match, TRBD1 (5 bases). This CDR3 has 13 residues. Germline CDR1 reads DFQATT; CDR2 reads SNEGSKA (reference sequence). With 4 bases removed from V and 1 base from J, the gap between germline ends came to 10 bases. The chain's CDR3 is CSATTAFNYGYTF. The CDR3 DNA sequence: TGCAGTGCTACGACAGCTTTTAACTATGGCTACACCTTC.

The V and J genes are TRBV4-1 and TRBJ2-7; 7 positions agree with TRBD1. V was pared by 1 base and J by 3 bases, with 15 bases of the junction left unmatched. The CDR3 extends over 18 amino acids. Germline CDR1 reads MGHRA; CDR2 reads YSYEKL. CDR3 protein: CASSQVDFLPGQSYEQYF. The CDR3 DNA reads TGCGCCAGCAGCCAAGTTGATTTCCTTCCGGGACAGAGCTACGAGCAGTACTTC.